These 5 T cell receptor beta chains were all obtained from the same sample, sequenced in a study of blood T cell repertoires in COVID-19. Assay: immunoSEQ multiplex PCR; the TCRdb copy retains only in-frame clones and omits some. The table shows some 270,000 clones, with more than 80% occurring only once. The sample taken for sequencing was PBMCs or T cells enriched from blood (not recorded which). The source is a woman in her thirties with acute COVID-19.

This chain connects TRBV19 to TRBJ2-7; D may be TRBD1 (6 bases). Germline V gene lookup returns CDR1 LNHDA and CDR2 SQIVND (reference sequence). Between the trimmed V and J ends, which lost 8 bases and 0 bases, there was a span of 17 bases. This CDR3 has 15 amino acids. In nucleotides, the CDR3 is TGTGCCAGTGCCCCCCGAGCAGGGGTCTCCTACGAGCAGTACTTC. Protein product: CASAPRAGVSYEQYF.

The chain recombines TRBV2 with TRBJ2-2, with 8 bases identical to TRBD2. The J segment lost 2 bases and the V segment lost 7 bases, leaving 9 bases of the junction unmatched. Germline assignment: CDR1 SNHLY and CDR2 FYNNEI. The CDR3 is 16 residues long. In nucleotides, the CDR3 is TGTGCCAGCACCAGCCCAGCGGGGGCTAACACCGGGGAGCTGTTTTTT. Protein sequence: CASTSPAGANTGELFF.

The chain links TRBV3-1 (or the pseudogene TRBV3-2) to TRBJ2-1, with 8 bases that match TRBD2. The CDR3 is 17 amino acids. Germline V gives CDR1 LGHDT, CDR2 YNNKEL (reference sequence). After removal of 0 bases from V and 4 bases from J, the junction contained 8 bases not matched to a gene. CDR3 amino acids: CASSQDLLADYYNEQFF. CDR3 coding DNA: TGTGCCAGCAGCCAAGATCTACTAGCGGACTATTACAATGAGCAGTTCTTC.

The rearrangement uses TRBV28 and TRBJ2-6; a possible D gene is TRBD2 (7 bases). Between the trimmed V and J ends, which lost 6 bases and 0 bases, there was a span of 30 bases. This CDR3 has 22 residues. Looked up from germline, CDR1 is MDHEN and CDR2 is SYDVKM. CDR3 sequence (DNA): TGTGCCAGCAGCCAAAGGGGGGGACGGCACACTCCGGGCGCCTCTGGGGCCAACGTCCTGACTTTC. This codes for CASSQRGGRHTPGASGANVLTF.

This clone has just one count. This rearrangement joins TRBV29-1 to TRBJ1-1; 12 bases line up with TRBD1. The germline V gene has CDR1 SQVTM and CDR2 ANQGSEA. CDR3 length: 17 amino acids. The junction had 14 bases not matched to a gene; V was cut back by 6 bases and J by 3 bases. The CDR3, as DNA: TGCAGCGTAGCGAAGGGACAGGGGGCAGGGTTGGACACTGAAGCTTTCTTT. Encoded protein: CSVAKGQGAGLDTEAFF.